The following is a T cell receptor (beta chain) sequence with its context. Antigen specificity is unknown. A read error may explain this, as a much larger clone is one base away. These data are taken from a study of T cells in Graves' hyperthyroidism and ophthalmopathy. The study, taken as a whole, reports: In validation, the model predicted ophthalmopathy. These predictions came a median about 6.8 months before onset. Stable hyperthyroidism was separated from ophthalmopathy by a model based on 13 V-J features. Among thyroid clonotypes expanded above 0.001, most also appeared in blood.

Germline CDR1 and CDR2: GTSNPN and SVGIG (reference sequence). There are 12 residues in the CDR3. When hyperthyroidism was first diagnosed, the blood sample was taken, preceding any ophthalmopathy symptoms. The source material, RNA transcripts, was used to amplify TCR beta CDR3 regions. When the TCR CDR3 underwent first-round RT-PCR, the HTBI primer set was used. TCRdb called the multiplex PCR reads again in MiXCR, with one record for every CDR3 protein. Among hundreds of thousands of distinct CDR3 sequences listed, roughly 13% were seen once. The clonotype originates from a woman in her 30s with Graves' hyperthyroidism that later progressed to Graves' ophthalmopathy. Sequencing was carried out using blood. The genes are TRBV30 and TRBJ1-3; D is perhaps TRBD1 (5 bases). This chain's CDR3 is CAWRTDGNTIHF. The CDR3 coding sequence is TGTGCCTGGAGGACAGACGGAAACACCATACATTTT.